This passage covers 2 T cell receptor beta chains from one sample sequenced in a study of blood T cells in healthy people across ages. A second PCR of 7 to 11 cycles used a sample-barcoded 5' primer and a J-beta primer mix. TCRdb independently ran MiXCR on the 5' RACE reads; one entry per CDR3 protein. The repertoire holds fewer than 1.5 million distinct CDR3 sequences, with 35% to 45% as singletons. The material sequenced was blood. These receptors all stem from a woman under 30 in good health.

The rearrangement links TRBV6-6 to TRBJ1-2, with 9 nucleotides matching TRBD1. Trimming cost V 5 bases and J 2 bases; bases outside gene matches: 9. Per germline, CDR1 MNHNY and CDR2 SVGAGI (reference sequence). CDR3 length: 16 residues. As DNA, the CDR3 is TGTGCCAGCAGTCCAGTATCCGGGACAGGGAACTATGGCTACACCTTC. It translates to CASSPVSGTGNYGYTF.

This clonotype was detected a few times. Germline and junction disagree at one end, which may indicate a read error. J is TRBJ2-3 and V is TRBV5-1; 15 bases are shared with TRBD2. The germline CDR1 and CDR2 sequences are SGHRS and YFSETQ. This CDR3 has 17 residues. The CDR3 sequence: CASSRRTSGGAADTQYF. CDR3 in DNA: TGTGCCAGCAGCCGGAGGACTAGCGGGGGGGCAGCAGATACGCAGTATTTT. The complete variable domain, with remaining parts taken from reference TRBV5-1 and TRBJ2-3, reads KAGVTQTPRYLIKTRGQQVTLSCSPISGHRSVSWYQQTPGQGLQFLFEYFSETQRNKGNFPGRFSGRQFSNSRSEMNVSTLELGDSALYLCASSRRTSGGAADTQYFGPGTRLTVL.